This T cell receptor (beta chain) originates from a study of beta chain features in type 1 diabetes. The germline gives CDR1 SGHRS, CDR2 YFSETQ. Trimming took 6 bases from V and 5 from J; bases not matched to a gene: 4. This CDR3 has 13 residues. TCRB transcripts that were expressed got sequenced, as all of the isolated RNA had been reverse transcribed. The assay was immunoSEQ multiplex PCR, and TCRdb's table has in-frame clones only and misses some. This sample has under 250,000 clones, with more than 11% found just once. This clone was counted only a few times. No antigen is known for it. Findings and limits, study-wide: Shortening that was moderate but significant affected the TCRB CDR3s of Type 1 diabetes patients in all four CD4+ subsets.

The sequenced sample was naive CD4+ T cells from blood. This chain uses TRBV5-1 with TRBJ2-5; 10 bases match TRBD2. The clonotype originates from a man younger than 45 with type 1 diabetes. The CDR3 loop reads CASTSGSGETQYF. DNA of the CDR3: TGCGCCAGCACTAGCGGGAGTGGGGAGACCCAGTACTTC.